The T cell receptor beta chain described here comes from a study of blood T cell repertoires in COVID-19. Either two negative PCRs, clearance, or symptom resolution qualified Cohort 3 donors as recovered. Libraries were prepared by immunoSEQ multiplex PCR; TCRdb keeps only in-frame clonotypes and omits some of them. The data hold about 270,000 clones, with around 89% observed a single time. The origin of this receptor is a young woman who had recovered from COVID-19. Sequencing was performed on PBMCs or T cells enriched from blood (not recorded which).

For the CDR3, the DNA is TGTGCCAGTAGTATTGGCGGGGGCTACAATGAGCAGTTCTTC. It specifies CASSIGGGYNEQFF. J is TRBJ2-1 and V is TRBV19, with 7 bases aligning to TRBD2. The CDR3 is 14 amino acids. The V gene's germline CDR1 is LNHDA and CDR2 SQIVND (reference sequence). With 3 bases clipped from V and 3 bases from J, the junction kept 2 bases outside the gene matches.